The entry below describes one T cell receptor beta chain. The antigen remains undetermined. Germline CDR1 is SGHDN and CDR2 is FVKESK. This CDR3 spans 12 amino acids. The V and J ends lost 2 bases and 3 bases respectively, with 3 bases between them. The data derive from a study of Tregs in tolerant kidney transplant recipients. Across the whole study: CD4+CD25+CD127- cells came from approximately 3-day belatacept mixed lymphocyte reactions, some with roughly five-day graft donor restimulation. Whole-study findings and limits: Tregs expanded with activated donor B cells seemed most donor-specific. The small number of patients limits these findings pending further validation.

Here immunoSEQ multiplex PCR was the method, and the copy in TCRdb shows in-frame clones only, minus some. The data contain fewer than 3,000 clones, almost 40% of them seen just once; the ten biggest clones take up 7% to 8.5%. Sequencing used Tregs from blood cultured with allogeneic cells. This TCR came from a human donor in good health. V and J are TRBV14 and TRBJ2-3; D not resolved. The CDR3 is CASSQRTDTQYF. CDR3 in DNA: TGTGCCAGCAGCCAACGGACAGATACGCAGTATTTT.